These 9 T cell receptor beta chains were all obtained from the same sample, sequenced in a study of Graves' ophthalmopathy and Graves' hyperthyroidism listed by TCRdb under 2018. Instrument on record: Illumina HiSeq 2000. For repertoire sequencing, the TCR beta CDR3 regions were amplified from RNA transcripts. The first round was an RT-PCR using HTBI primers with the Qiagen OneStep RT-PCR kit, and this first round was followed by a second-round multiplex PCR, then size selection and purification. In TCRdb, the public reads were trimmed at Q25 with fastp and aligned with MiXCR, with productive beta chains retained. Here each entry gathers all rows of one CDR3 protein and keeps the most common genes and DNA. The sample table records roughly 300,000 distinct CDR3 sequences; roughly a sixth of these occur just once. The ten most abundant clones make up about 12% of the sample. Sequences were obtained from peripheral blood. The receptors originated from an adult man with Graves' ophthalmopathy.

In its sample, this clonotype was seen many times. This sequence joins TRBV10-3 and TRBJ1-2; no firm D call. CDR1 and CDR2 (germline): ENHRY, SYGVKD. V was trimmed by 3 bases and J by 12 bases, leaving 17 bases between them. This CDR3 is built from 13 residues. CDR3 nucleotides: TGTGCCATCAGTGACATAGGAGGCAGTTTGCACACCTTC. Translated, it gives CAISDIGGSLHTF.

Many counts were recorded for this clonotype. This chain connects TRBV6-5 to TRBJ1-1, with D possibly TRBD1 on 6 matching bases. This CDR3 region has 16 residues. Germline values: CDR1 MNHEY, CDR2 SVGAGI. V lost 0 bases and J 7 bases, leaving 18 bases between the germline ends. For the CDR3, the DNA is TGTGCCAGCAGTTACTCGTGGGCAGGGGATTTGGTTGAAGCTTTCTTT. This gives the protein CASSYSWAGDLVEAFF.

This clonotype was seen repeatedly, ten times or more. V usage is TRBV20-1 and J usage is TRBJ2-2, with D tentatively TRBD1 (6 bases). The CDR3 is 16 residues long. Deletions cut 0 bases from V and 2 bases from J, with 13 bases between. In germline, CDR1 is DFQATT, CDR2 SNEGSKA (reference sequence). DNA for the CDR3: TGCAGTGCTAGAGATCCAGCAGGGGAAAACACCGGGGAGCTGTTTTTT. The encoded protein is CSARDPAGENTGELFF.

This clonotype was seen ten or more times. At one end the junction does not follow the germline gene, possibly because of a read error. The chain couples TRBV12-3 or TRBV12-4 to TRBJ1-2, with D possibly TRBD1 on 5 matching bases. This CDR3 region has 14 residues. The CDR3 loop is CASCFGATHYGYTF. Written as DNA, the CDR3 is TGTGCCAGCTGTTTTGGGGCAACTCACTATGGCTACACCTTC.

The V call is TRBV7-8, the J call TRBJ1-1; no definite D call. CDR3 size: 16 residues. Trimming pared 5 bases from V and 0 bases from J, leaving 16 bases between. The germline CDR1 and CDR2 sequences are SGHVS and FQNEAQ. The CDR3 loop is CASSLITGEMNTEAFF. Written as DNA, the CDR3 is TGTGCCAGCAGCCTAATCACCGGGGAAATGAACACTGAAGCTTTCTTT.

This clonotype was detected ten times or more. The gene calls are TRBV4-3 and TRBJ2-5; a weak D match, TRBD2 (6 bases). The CDR3 extends over 12 amino acids. Trimming stripped 0 bases from V and 7 bases from J, with 6 bases between. Per the germline V gene, CDR1 is LGHNA and CDR2 is YSLEER. The CDR3 protein is CASSQDSGTQYF. CDR3 bases: TGCGCCAGCAGCCAAGATAGCGGGACCCAGTACTTC.

At least ten counts were recorded for this clonotype. The chain couples TRBV5-1 to TRBJ1-1; 7 nucleotides align to TRBD1. J gave up 2 bases and V 2 bases, and 6 bases lay outside the gene matches. Germline V CDR1 and CDR2: SGHRS, YFSETQ. The CDR3 sequence is 15 residues long. CDR3 sequence: CASSLGQAFNTEAFF. The CDR3 coding sequence is TGCGCCAGCAGCTTAGGACAGGCCTTCAACACTGAAGCTTTCTTT.

The chain is built from TRBV12-3 or TRBV12-4 and TRBJ1-6; TRBD1 is a possible D gene (5 bases). The CDR3 totals 14 residues. The V gene lost 2 bases and the J gene lost 10 bases, with 12 bases spanning the gap. The CDR3: CASSLMGVESPLHF. CDR3 DNA sequence: TGTGCCAGCAGTTTAATGGGGGTTGAATCACCCCTCCACTTT.

This clonotype was counted ten times or more. The chain has TRBV6-2 or TRBV6-3 and TRBJ2-5; TRBD1 aligns across 10 bases. Germline V lookup: CDR1 MNHEY, CDR2 SVGEGT. The CDR3 spans 13 residues. The V gene end was trimmed by 8 bases and the J gene end by 2 bases; junction bases not matched to a gene: 2. In DNA form, the CDR3 reads TGTGCCAGCGGACAGGGGGTACAAGAGACCCAGTACTTC. Translated: CASGQGVQETQYF.